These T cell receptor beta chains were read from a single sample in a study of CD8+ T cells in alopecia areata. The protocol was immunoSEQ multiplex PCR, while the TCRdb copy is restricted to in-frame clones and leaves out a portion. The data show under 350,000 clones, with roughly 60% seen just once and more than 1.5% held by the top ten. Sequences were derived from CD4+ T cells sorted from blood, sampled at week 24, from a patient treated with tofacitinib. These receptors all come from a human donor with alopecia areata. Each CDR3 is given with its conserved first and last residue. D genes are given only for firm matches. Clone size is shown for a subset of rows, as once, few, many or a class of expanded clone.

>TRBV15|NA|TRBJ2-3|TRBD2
CATSPSGGGGTQYF
TGTGCCACCAGCCCTAGTGGGGGGGGTGGTACGCAGTATTTT
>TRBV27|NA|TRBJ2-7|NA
CASSFEGGYEQYF
TGTGCCAGCAGTTTTGAGGGGGGATACGAGCAGTACTTC
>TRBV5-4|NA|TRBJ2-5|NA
CASSLGQEETQYF
TGTGCCAGCAGCTTGGGGCAGGAAGAGACCCAGTACTTC
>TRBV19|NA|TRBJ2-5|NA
CASSIAGGDETQYF
TGTGCCAGTAGTATTGCCGGGGGCGATGAGACCCAGTACTTC
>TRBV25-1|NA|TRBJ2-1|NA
CASSANRGQGIGNEQFF
TGTGCCAGCAGTGCAAACCGGGGCCAGGGAATCGGCAATGAGCAGTTCTTC
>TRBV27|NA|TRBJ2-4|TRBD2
CASSRGEASNIQYF
TGTGCCAGCAGTCGGGGGGAGGCCTCAAACATTCAGTACTTC
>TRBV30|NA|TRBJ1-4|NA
CAWSLGSGDEKLFF
TGTGCCTGGAGCTTAGGGTCAGGGGACGAAAAACTGTTTTTT
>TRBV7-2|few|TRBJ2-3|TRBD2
CASSIFGTSGVADTQYF
TGTGCCAGCAGCATATTCGGGACTAGCGGGGTTGCAGATACGCAGTATTTT
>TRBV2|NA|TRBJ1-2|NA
CASSYSGDYGYTF
TGTGCCAGCAGTTATTCGGGGGACTATGGCTACACCTTC
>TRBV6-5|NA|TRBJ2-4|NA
CASSRGERNIQYF
TGTGCCAGCAGCAGGGGGGAGAGGAACATTCAGTACTTC
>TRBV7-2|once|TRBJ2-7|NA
CALRFTGRVNEQYF
TGTGCCCTACGTTTTACAGGGCGAGTCAACGAGCAGTACTTC
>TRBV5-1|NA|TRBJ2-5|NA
CASGSLVSQYF
TGCGCCAGCGGTTCACTCGTGTCCCAGTACTTC
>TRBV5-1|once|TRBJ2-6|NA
CASSLGRGRGSGANVLTF
TGCGCCAGCAGCTTGGGTCGGGGGCGAGGCTCTGGGGCCAACGTCCTGACTTTC
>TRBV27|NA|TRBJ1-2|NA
CASKSRGWFGYTF
TGTGCCAGCAAGTCCAGGGGATGGTTCGGCTACACCTTC
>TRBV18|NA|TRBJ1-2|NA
CASSPDGDLYGYTF
TGTGCCAGCTCACCAGACGGAGACCTCTATGGCTACACCTTC
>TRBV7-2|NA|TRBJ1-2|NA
CASSPRDQGYTF
TGTGCCAGCAGCCCCCGAGACCAAGGCTACACCTTC
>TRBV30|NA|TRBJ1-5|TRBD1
CAWTGQDSQPQHF
TGTGCCTGGACCGGACAGGACAGTCAGCCCCAGCATTTT